The rows below give T cell receptor beta chains drawn from one sample of a study of cytomegalovirus exposure and HLA in healthy donors. Assay used: immunoSEQ multiplex PCR; TCRdb lists only in-frame clones, some missing. This table has roughly 78,000 clones, about 72% appearing once. The sample comprised PBMCs. The source of these receptors is a middle-aged man in good health and CMV-seropositive. Each CDR3 is given with its conserved first and last residue. A D gene is named only where the DNA matches it firmly. Only some rows state a clone size, as once, few, many or a class for expanded clones.

j_gene: TRBJ2-7; abundance: .; v_gene: TRBV4-1; d_gene: .; CDR3aa: CASSLTGLPRDEQYF; CDR3nt: TGCGCCAGCAGCCTGACGGGACTCCCGCGGGACGAGCAGTACTTC
j_gene: TRBJ1-2; abundance: .; v_gene: TRBV14; d_gene: TRBD1; CDR3aa: CASSRQGPNYGYTF; CDR3nt: TGTGCCAGCAGCCGACAGGGGCCGAACTATGGCTACACCTTC
j_gene: TRBJ2-2; abundance: .; v_gene: TRBV7-6; d_gene: .; CDR3aa: CASSLRPTGPPGELFF; CDR3nt: TGTGCCAGCAGCCTAAGACCGACAGGACCTCCCGGGGAGCTGTTTTTT
j_gene: TRBJ2-3; abundance: few; v_gene: TRBV30; d_gene: TRBD2; CDR3aa: CAWSVAGGLDTQYF; CDR3nt: TGTGCCTGGAGTGTAGCGGGGGGTTTAGATACGCAGTATTTT
j_gene: TRBJ1-2; abundance: .; v_gene: TRBV6-1; d_gene: .; CDR3aa: CASSGTTNYGYTF; CDR3nt: TGTGCCAGCAGTGGGACAACTAACTATGGCTACACCTTC
j_gene: TRBJ2-2; abundance: few; v_gene: TRBV9; d_gene: .; CDR3aa: CASSAQDTGELFF; CDR3nt: TGTGCCAGCAGCGCACAGGACACCGGGGAGCTGTTTTTT
j_gene: TRBJ1-1; abundance: .; v_gene: TRBV2; d_gene: .; CDR3aa: CASRETGLNTEALF; CDR3nt: TGTGCCAGCAGAGAGACAGGACTGAACACTGAAGCTCTCTTT
j_gene: TRBJ2-1; abundance: .; v_gene: TRBV6-1; d_gene: TRBD1; CDR3aa: CASTRDRLDEQFF; CDR3nt: TGTGCCAGCACTCGGGACAGGCTGGATGAGCAGTTCTTC
j_gene: TRBJ2-7; abundance: .; v_gene: TRBV6-5; d_gene: TRBD1; CDR3aa: CASSSGDRVHF; CDR3nt: TGTGCCAGCAGTTCAGGTGACAGGGTACACTTC
j_gene: TRBJ1-5; abundance: .; v_gene: TRBV10-3; d_gene: TRBD1; CDR3aa: CAISERQGDQPQHF; CDR3nt: TGTGCCATCAGTGAACGACAGGGGGATCAGCCCCAGCATTTT
j_gene: TRBJ2-7; abundance: .; v_gene: TRBV11-3; d_gene: TRBD1; CDR3aa: CASSQRQGSGEQYF; CDR3nt: TGTGCCAGCAGTCAGAGACAGGGGAGTGGCGAGCAGTACTTC
j_gene: TRBJ2-5; abundance: .; v_gene: TRBV6-1; d_gene: TRBD2; CDR3aa: CASSGKGTSGETQYF; CDR3nt: TGTGCCAGCAGTGGAAAAGGGACTAGCGGAGAGACCCAGTACTTC
j_gene: TRBJ2-1; abundance: .; v_gene: TRBV29-1; d_gene: TRBD2; CDR3aa: CSVPGLAGGLDNEQFF; CDR3nt: TGCAGCGTCCCGGGACTAGCGGGGGGGCTGGACAATGAGCAGTTCTTC
j_gene: TRBJ1-3; abundance: .; v_gene: TRBV5-1; d_gene: TRBD1; CDR3aa: CASSGGTGTGNTIYF; CDR3nt: TGCGCCAGCAGCGGCGGGACAGGGACTGGAAACACCATATATTTT
j_gene: TRBJ2-3; abundance: .; v_gene: TRBV4-3; d_gene: .; CDR3aa: CASSQEVPGPTDTQYF; CDR3nt: TGCGCCAGCAGCCAAGAAGTTCCGGGTCCCACAGATACGCAGTATTTT
j_gene: TRBJ2-1; abundance: once; v_gene: TRBV5-6; d_gene: TRBD2; CDR3aa: CASSLLAGGRDEQFF; CDR3nt: TGTGCCAGCAGCTTACTAGCGGGGGGGCGGGATGAGCAGTTCTTC
j_gene: TRBJ1-1; abundance: .; v_gene: TRBV4-1; d_gene: TRBD1; CDR3aa: CASSQGTGGGTEAFF; CDR3nt: TGCGCCAGCAGCCAAGGGACAGGGGGGGGCACTGAAGCTTTCTTT
j_gene: TRBJ1-1; abundance: .; v_gene: TRBV4-1; d_gene: TRBD1; CDR3aa: CASSRGPGGVNTEAFF; CDR3nt: TGCGCCAGCAGCAGAGGGCCAGGGGGAGTGAACACTGAAGCTTTCTTT
j_gene: TRBJ1-1; abundance: few; v_gene: TRBV2; d_gene: TRBD1; CDR3aa: CASRQGAEAFF; CDR3nt: TGTGCCAGCAGACAGGGGGCTGAAGCTTTCTTT